These 25 T cell receptor beta chains came from one sample sequenced in a study of T-cell reconstitution after alpha-beta-depleted transplantation in children. Construction of the TCRbeta library involved unique molecular identifiers. One entry per CDR3 protein results from TCRdb running MiXCR on the PCR reads. The profile covers roughly 590,000 distinct CDR3 sequences, with 15% to 20% appearing a single time and 1.1% taken by the ten largest. Here the sequenced sample was PBMCs from the stem cell graft donor, taken from the stem cell graft. These receptors were obtained from a human donor who donated a stem cell graft to a child with acute myeloid leukemia.

CDR3 region: CASTKGRGGPSYNEQFF. The CDR3 nucleotides are TGTGCCAGCACCAAGGGTCGTGGGGGCCCCTCCTACAATGAGCAGTTCTTC. This chain joins TRBV6-2 or TRBV6-3 and TRBJ2-1; a weak D match, TRBD1 (6 bases). This CDR3 comprises 17 residues. Trimming took 7 bases from V and 0 from J, leaving 19 bases between them. In germline, CDR1 is MNHEY, CDR2 SVGEGT.

This clonotype showed up just a few times. The chain joins TRBV20-1 to TRBJ2-7, with TRBD1 as a possible D gene (6 bases). V shed 0 bases and J shed 0 bases, with 12 bases lying between them. Per the germline V gene, CDR1 is DFQATT and CDR2 is SNEGSKA (reference sequence). The CDR3 contains 15 residues. The CDR3 nucleotides are TGCAGTGCTAGAGAACAGGGCCATCACTCCTACGAGCAGTACTTC. Its translation: CSAREQGHHSYEQYF.

This clonotype was counted between two and nine times. The chain combines TRBV12-3 or TRBV12-4 with TRBJ1-5; TRBD1 aligns across 10 bases. This CDR3 has 15 amino acids. Unmatched junction bases numbered 9, after V lost 6 bases and J lost 7 bases. This chain's CDR3 is CASSLLTGGRQPQHF. The DNA of the CDR3 is TGTGCCAGCAGCCTCTTGACAGGGGGCCGACAGCCCCAGCATTTT.

This clonotype occurred a few times. CDR3 amino acids: CASSIVGREQFF. CDR3 sequence (DNA): TGTGCCAGTAGTATAGTTGGTCGTGAGCAGTTCTTC. The chain carries TRBV19 and TRBJ2-1; D call uncertain. The germline V and J ends were trimmed by 1 base and 9 bases, with 7 bases remaining between them. The CDR3 loop spans 12 amino acids. The V gene's germline CDR1 is LNHDA and CDR2 SQIVND (reference sequence). Complete variable domain (other parts from reference TRBV19 and TRBJ2-1): DGGITQSPKYLFRKEGQNVTLSCEQNLNHDAMYWYRQDPGQGLRLIYYSQIVNDFQKGDIAEGYSVSREKKESFPLTVTSAQKNPTAFYLCASSIVGREQFFGPGTRLTVL.

Of note for this clonotype: A much larger clone lies a single base off, so this may be a read error. The rearrangement links TRBV5-1 to TRBJ2-7; tentative D call: TRBD1 (6 bases). Germline CDR1 is SGHRS and CDR2 is YFSETQ. V was clipped by 5 bases and J by 7 bases, with 19 bases between them. The CDR3 is 14 amino acids. The CDR3 protein is CASSRGHGVVEQYF. In DNA, the CDR3 is TGCGCCAGCAGTAGGGGACATGGGGTAGTGGAGCAGTACTTC. The variable domain in full, with the rest retrieved from reference TRBV5-1 and TRBJ2-7, is KAGVTQTPRYLIKTRGQQVTLSCSPISGHRSVSWYQQTPGQGLQFLFEYFSETQRNKGNFPGRFSGRQFSNSRSEMNVSTLELGDSALYLCASSRGHGVVEQYFGPGTRLTVT.

V is TRBV5-1 and J is TRBJ2-1; TRBD2 aligns across 8 bases. J lost 14 bases, V lost 2 bases, and 9 bases had no gene match. Germline V gives CDR1 SGHRS, CDR2 YFSETQ. The CDR3 totals 13 residues. The CDR3, as DNA: TGCGCCAGCAGCTTTTTAAGTAGCGGGGTTAAGTTCTTC. Its protein product is CASSFLSSGVKFF.

This clonotype was seen repeatedly, ten times or more. At one end the junction does not follow the germline gene, possibly because of a read error. The V gene is TRBV4-3, the J gene TRBJ1-1; D call uncertain. The CDR3 consists of 15 residues. The germline gives CDR1 LGHNA, CDR2 YSLEER. The DNA for the CDR3 is TGCGCCAGCAGTCAAGACAACTATCGGAACACTGAAGCTTTCTTT. Translated: CASSQDNYRNTEAFF.

This clonotype showed up many times. This chain uses TRBV12-3 or TRBV12-4 with TRBJ2-3; 11 bases agree with TRBD1. The CDR3 is made up of 16 amino acids. V was pared by 4 bases and J by 4 bases, with 7 bases of the junction left unmatched. CDR3 protein: CASSSGQGARPDTQYF. The DNA for the CDR3 is TGTGCCAGCAGTTCTGGACAGGGGGCGCGCCCAGATACGCAGTATTTT.

The V gene is TRBV5-1, the J gene TRBJ2-7; D is uncertain. This CDR3 region has 14 residues. Germline-derived CDR1 and CDR2 are SGHRS and YFSETQ. V was pared by 2 bases and J by 2 bases, with 11 bases between. DNA of the CDR3: TGCGCCAGCAGCTTTCACAGTGATGCCTACGAGCAGTACTTC. It codes for CASSFHSDAYEQYF.

This clonotype has just a few counts. The chain links TRBV10-3 to TRBJ2-3, with a tentative D call TRBD1 (5 bases). V shed 2 bases and J shed 2 bases, with 8 bases lying between them. Germline CDR1 ENHRY, CDR2 SYGVKD. The CDR3 runs to 14 residues. This CDR3 is CAISERQTTDTQYF. The CDR3 DNA is TGTGCCATCAGTGAGAGACAGACCACAGATACGCAGTATTTT.

The gene calls are TRBV12-3 or TRBV12-4 and TRBJ1-1, with D possibly TRBD1 on 5 matching bases. The V gene lost 3 bases and the J gene lost 8 bases, with 13 bases spanning the gap. CDR3 length: 13 residues. The CDR3 here is CASSLMGGSEAFF. The CDR3 nucleotides read TGTGCCAGCAGTTTGATGGGGGGGTCAGAAGCTTTCTTT.

This clonotype was recorded at least ten times. The CDR3 spells CSVDPGNNQPQHF. CDR3 DNA sequence: TGCAGCGTTGATCCGGGGAACAATCAGCCCCAGCATTTT. The V gene is TRBV29-1, the J gene TRBJ1-5; D unresolved. V dropped 3 bases and J dropped 3 bases, with 9 bases sitting between them. Germline-derived CDR1 and CDR2 are SQVTM and ANQGSEA. This CDR3 has 13 amino acids.

The CDR3 loop is CASTQGVSTEAFF. In DNA, the CDR3 is TGTGCCAGCACCCAGGGGGTGAGCACTGAAGCTTTCTTT. The chain combines TRBV7-9 with TRBJ1-1, with 7 bases lining up with TRBD1. The V segment lost 7 bases and the J segment 4 bases; nucleotides outside the gene matches: 6. The CDR3 is 13 residues long. Germline V CDR1 and CDR2: SEHNR, FQNEAQ (reference sequence).

This clonotype was picked up many times. The genes are TRBV12-3 or TRBV12-4 and TRBJ1-2; unclear D gene. Trimming took off 3 bases at V and 1 base at J, with 3 bases between the two ends. The CDR3 is 12 amino acids. The CDR3 nucleotides are TGTGCCAGCAGTTTCAGTAACTATGGCTACACCTTC. The encoded protein is CASSFSNYGYTF.

Points on this clonotype: At one boundary the junction diverges from the germline segment, which might be a read error. The genes are TRBV6-2 or TRBV6-3 and TRBJ2-1, with D perhaps TRBD1 (6 bases). This CDR3 contains 15 residues. The germline V gene encodes CDR1 MNHEY and CDR2 SVGEGT. CDR3 loop: CACSYRAGARNEQFF. In nucleotides, the CDR3 is TGTGCCTGCAGTTACAGGGCAGGGGCCCGCAATGAGCAGTTCTTC.

This chain links TRBV20-1 with TRBJ1-1; no clear D. Germline CDR1 reads DFQATT; CDR2 reads SNEGSKA (reference sequence). Trimming removed 2 bases at V and 0 bases at J, with 13 bases between. The CDR3 covers 15 residues. The CDR3 region is CSARPSGRMNTEAFF. DNA for the CDR3: TGCAGTGCTAGACCATCCGGGAGAATGAACACTGAAGCTTTCTTT.

This clonotype was found many times. The J gene is TRBJ2-7, the V gene TRBV6-5; 7 nucleotides line up with TRBD1. V was pared by 0 bases and J by 3 bases, with 2 bases of the junction left unmatched. CDR3 size: 14 residues. Germline CDR1 reads MNHEY; CDR2 reads SVGAGI. CDR3 DNA sequence: TGTGCCAGCAGTTACTCACCAGGGGGCTACGAGCAGTACTTC. This encodes CASSYSPGGYEQYF.

The V call is TRBV6-5, the J call TRBJ1-1, with D possibly matching TRBD1 (6 bases). The CDR3 loop spans 12 amino acids. Germline V lookup: CDR1 MNHEY, CDR2 SVGAGI. V dropped 2 bases and J dropped 11 bases, with 12 bases sitting between them. Here the CDR3 reads CASSYGQGWAFF. The CDR3 DNA reads TGTGCCAGCAGTTACGGGCAGGGGTGGGCTTTCTTT.

The genes are TRBV3-1 and TRBJ1-2; no definite D call. Per germline, CDR1 LGHDT and CDR2 YNNKEL (reference sequence). The V end was cut by 4 bases, the J end by 6 bases, with 21 bases between. The CDR3 loop spans 16 amino acids. CDR3 in amino acids: CASSPVGRQTTHGYTF. CDR3 DNA sequence: TGTGCCAGCAGCCCAGTAGGACGGCAAACGACACATGGCTACACCTTC.

This clonotype has at least ten counts. The V call is TRBV6-5, the J call TRBJ2-1; 8 nucleotides match TRBD1. The J segment lost 6 bases and the V segment lost 2 bases, leaving 3 bases of the junction unmatched. Per germline, CDR1 MNHEY and CDR2 SVGAGI. This CDR3 has 14 residues. The CDR3, as DNA: TGTGCCAGCAGTTACGGACAGGGTCGCAATGAGCAGTTCTTC. Translating gives CASSYGQGRNEQFF.

This clonotype was recorded at least ten times. This chain joins TRBV7-6 and TRBJ1-5, with D hard to call. The CDR3 contains 13 residues. Per the germline V gene, CDR1 is SGHVS and CDR2 is FNYEAQ. The V end was cut by 5 bases, the J end by 4 bases, with 9 bases between. The CDR3 bases are TGTGCCAGCAGCCCCGGATTTAATCAGCCCCAGCATTTT. Its translation is CASSPGFNQPQHF.

This clonotype has more than one count but fewer than ten. The J gene is TRBJ2-7, the V gene TRBV20-1, with D perhaps matching TRBD1 (6 bases). This CDR3 is built from 14 residues. Trimming shortened V by 5 bases and J by 2 bases, and 16 bases separated the two germline ends. Germline values: CDR1 DFQATT, CDR2 SNEGSKA (reference sequence). CDR3 amino acids: CSAPLSTGTYEQYV. CDR3 sequence (DNA): TGCAGTGCTCCATTAAGTACAGGGACCTACGAGCAGTACGTC.

In its sample, this clonotype was seen many times. The CDR3 DNA reads TGCAGTTTCCGGGACAGCTATAATTCACCCCTCCACTTT. It codes for CSFRDSYNSPLHF. The J gene is TRBJ1-6, the V gene TRBV20-1, with TRBD1 identical over 7 bases. Trimming took 8 bases from V and 3 from J; bases not matched to a gene: 4. CDR1 is DFQATT, CDR2 SNEGSKA, per germline (reference sequence). The CDR3 runs 13 residues.

This clonotype was observed many times. J is TRBJ1-4 and V is TRBV7-2; D is unresolved. Germline V gives CDR1 SGHTA, CDR2 FQGNSA. V was clipped by 5 bases and J by 0 bases, with 19 bases between them. The CDR3 runs 18 residues. The chain's CDR3 is CASSDRPVGTATNEKLFF. In nucleotides, the CDR3 is TGTGCCAGCAGCGATCGACCGGTGGGCACAGCAACTAATGAAAAACTGTTTTTT.

This clonotype was recorded many times. V gene TRBV12-3 or TRBV12-4 combines with J gene TRBJ1-4; a weak D match, TRBD1 (6 bases). The CDR3 runs to 15 residues. The ends were cut back, 6 bases at V and 5 bases at J, with 16 bases in the middle. CDR3 loop: CASSRRGGGNEKLFF. CDR3 in DNA: TGTGCCAGCAGCCGTCGAGGGGGAGGAAATGAAAAACTGTTTTTT.